Here is one TCR beta chain with its context. This entry belongs to a study of blood T cell repertoires in COVID-19. How the authors handled the data: Quantification of nucleated cells was approximated via reference gene primer amplification. TCRdb's table, derived via immunoSEQ multiplex PCR, lists solely in-frame clones and lacks some. V, J and clone size reflect that table, while D and trimming were determined from the DNA. The sample lists roughly 75,000 clones, 75% to 90% seen once, with under 6.5% in the top ten. Enrolled during active infection, Seattle patients were then followed longitudinally. The clonotype comes from a man older than 75 with COVID-19, enrolled during active disease. Material: peripheral blood.

Written as DNA, the CDR3 is TGCGCCAGCAGCTCTACAGGGCCTGGGGCCAACGTCCTGACTTTC. It encodes CASSSTGPGANVLTF. The genes are TRBV5-1 and TRBJ2-6; a weak D match, TRBD1 (6 bases). The CDR3 has 15 amino acids. V dropped 3 bases and J dropped 2 bases, with 9 bases sitting between them. Germline CDR1 reads SGHRS; CDR2 reads YFSETQ.